Presented here are 7 T cell receptor beta chains from one specimen sequenced in a study of cytotoxic CD8 clonotypes in ibrutinib-treated CLL. Produced via immunoSEQ multiplex PCR; TCRdb's table is partial and in-frame only. Seen here are 150,000 to 250,000 clones, approximately 68% observed once, and the top ten hold roughly 13%. Material: PBMCs, obtained after 24 months of ibrutinib treatment. These receptors came from a human donor with chronic lymphocytic leukemia.

This clone is a singleton in its sample. The chain links TRBV25-1 to TRBJ2-7, with 8 bases that match TRBD2. J gave up 3 bases and V 7 bases, and 8 bases lay outside the gene matches. Germline-derived CDR1 and CDR2 are MGHDK and SYGVNS. The CDR3 length is 14 residues. CDR3 sequence reads: CASMKSGGNYEQYF. CDR3 in DNA: TGTGCCAGCATGAAAAGCGGGGGAAACTACGAGCAGTACTTC.

With regard to this clone: Within the sample, other DNA sequences also encode this same CDR3. The V and J genes are TRBV25-1 and TRBJ2-7; D gene uncertain. CDR3 size: 11 residues. CDR1 and CDR2 (germline): MGHDK, SYGVNS. V shed 4 bases and J shed 3 bases, with 4 bases lying between them. CDR3 DNA: TGTGCCAGCAGTGGTAACTACGAGCAGTACTTC. It yields the protein CASSGNYEQYF.

This clone has a single count. The chain combines TRBV25-1 with TRBJ2-1; 12 positions agree with TRBD2. J lost 7 bases, V lost 5 bases, and 6 bases had no gene match. Per the germline V gene, CDR1 is MGHDK and CDR2 is SYGVNS. This CDR3 region has 15 residues. DNA for the CDR3: TGTGCCAGCAGTCTAGCGGGAGGGACGGAGAATGAGCAGTTCTTC. It encodes CASSLAGGTENEQFF.

The rearrangement joins TRBV6-6 to TRBJ2-2; D call uncertain. The CDR3 length is 13 residues. The germline gives CDR1 MNHNY, CDR2 SVGAGI (reference sequence). Between the trimmed V and J ends, which lost 5 bases and 2 bases, there was a span of 6 bases. CDR3 nucleotide sequence: TGTGCCAGCAGTAACCCAAACACCGGGGAGCTGTTTTTT. Translated: CASSNPNTGELFF.

The chain uses TRBV28 and TRBJ1-3; TRBD1 agrees at 9 bases. V shed 6 bases, J shed 0 bases, and the junction held 3 bases outside the gene matches. Germline loops: CDR1 MDHEN, CDR2 SYDVKM. The CDR3 runs to 15 residues. CDR3 loop: CASRGQGNSGNTIYF. The CDR3 DNA reads TGTGCCAGCAGAGGACAGGGGAACTCTGGAAACACCATATATTTT.

This clone was seen a handful of times. The chain links TRBV4-1 to TRBJ2-3; D gene uncertain. CDR3 length: 16 residues. Trimming pared 4 bases from V and 2 bases from J, leaving 16 bases between. Germline V CDR1 and CDR2: MGHRA, YSYEKL. The chain's CDR3 is CASSPRSLVPTDTQYF. CDR3 in DNA: TGCGCCAGCAGCCCGCGATCATTAGTCCCCACAGATACGCAGTATTTT.

The CDR3: CASSIPNMNTEAFF. DNA for the CDR3: TGTGCCAGTAGTATTCCCAACATGAACACTGAAGCTTTCTTT. J is TRBJ1-1 and V is TRBV19; the D is unclear. The length of the CDR3 is 14 residues. The V gene lost 3 bases and the J gene lost 0 bases, with 8 bases spanning the gap. CDR1 is LNHDA, CDR2 SQIVND, per germline (reference sequence).